The entry below describes one T cell receptor (beta chain). Its antigen is still unknown. This entry comes from a study of OX40 agonist ivuxolimab in advanced cancers. Germline CDR1 reads ENHRY; CDR2 reads SYGVKD. This CDR3 is built from 18 residues. The V and J ends lost 2 bases and 0 bases, in that order; junction bases with no gene match: 4. General study results and limits: There were, on average, more expanded clones in CD8+ T cells than in CD4+.

Data came from immunoSEQ multiplex PCR; TCRdb stores just in-frame clones and leaves some out. The sample holds roughly 81,000 clones, approximately 95% seen once. The sequence derives from an adult with an advanced solid tumor such as melanoma, head and neck, liver or kidney cancer. The specimen comprised CD4+ or CD8+ T cells sorted from blood, sampled in a trial of the OX40 agonist ivuxolimab. This chain links TRBV10-3 with TRBJ2-1; TRBD2 aligns across 13 bases. The CDR3 loop reads CAISETWTSGSSYNEQFF. For the CDR3, the DNA is TGTGCCATCAGTGAGACGTGGACTAGCGGGAGCTCCTACAATGAGCAGTTCTTC.